This T cell receptor beta chain was identified in a study of T cells of healthy individuals. Germline assignment: CDR1 MGHRA and CDR2 YSYEKL. The CDR3 is 14 residues long. V lost 2 bases, J lost 9 bases, and 4 bases stayed unmatched. TCRdb passed the 5' RACE reads through MiXCR, listing each CDR3 protein once. The table lists 63,000 or so distinct CDR3 sequences, 15% to 20% of them singletons. The chain recombines TRBV4-1 with TRBJ1-6, with 7 nucleotides matching TRBD1. The clonotype comes from a human donor in good health. CDR3 amino acids: CASSQPDRVSPLHF. The DNA for the CDR3 is TGCGCCAGCAGCCAACCCGACAGGGTTTCACCCCTCCACTTT.